Listed below are T cell receptor beta chains from one sample, sequenced in a study of blood T cell repertoires in COVID-19. Sequencing used immunoSEQ multiplex PCR; TCRdb keeps in-frame clones, though not all of them. The table has about 110,000 clones, almost 85% seen once; the top ten hold around 4.4%. Specimen: peripheral blood. These receptors were taken from a human donor in a cohort sampled during active COVID-19. The conserved cysteine and the conserved F or W are not part of the CDR3 here. D genes are given only for firm matches.

NA TRBJ1-6 TRBV28 ASTPSLGGGSPLH
NA TRBJ2-7 TRBV5-6 ASNPEGEWGYYEQY
TRBD1 TRBJ1-2 TRBV12-5 ASGFGTVYGYT
TRBD1 TRBJ1-4 TRBV7-9 ASSLGQATNEKLF
NA TRBJ2-3 TRBV9 ASNLTPLGTDTQY
TRBD1 TRBJ2-7 TRBV3-1/TRBV3-2 ASSQGTGSYEQY
TRBD2 TRBJ2-3 TRBV30 AWSVLAGVSTDTQY
NA TRBJ2-3 TRBV5-1 ASSLAQGTDTQY
TRBD1 TRBJ1-2 TRBV5-3 ARSLYPGTGSYGYT
TRBD2 TRBJ2-1 TRBV5-7 ASSLPGLAGESSYNEQF
NA TRBJ1-2 TRBV28 ASSLVRPQDYGYT
NA TRBJ1-1 TRBV19 ASSPQVGNTEAF
NA TRBJ2-7 TRBV21-1 ASSKAGTYEQY
TRBD2 TRBJ2-3 TRBV2 ASQMRTSGRGPSTDTQY
TRBD1 TRBJ1-2 TRBV6-2/TRBV6-3 ASSFTTGTGGPYT
TRBD2 TRBJ2-2 TRBV7-2 ASSLGLAGLGGELF
NA TRBJ2-1 TRBV4-3 ASSQDVWSSTEQF
NA TRBJ2-5 TRBV2 ASCRERETQY
TRBD1 TRBJ1-1 TRBV7-3 ASRPSGGAGTEAF
TRBD1 TRBJ2-1 TRBV30 AWSSTGGEQF
NA TRBJ2-7 TRBV12-3/TRBV12-4 ASSLGLKSEQY
NA TRBJ1-2 TRBV7-2 ASSPDGWGYT
NA TRBJ2-7 TRBV19 ASSIDARAYEQY
TRBD1 TRBJ2-7 TRBV5-6 ASSLGTGQVREQY
NA TRBJ2-4 TRBV5-4 ASSLGGLAKNIQY
NA TRBJ1-2 TRBV6-5 ASSSRVLGGYT
NA TRBJ2-2 TRBV27 ASRMGGAQTGELF
TRBD2 TRBJ2-3 TRBV2 ASRRGVTGGRTDTQY
TRBD2 TRBJ2-3 TRBV9 ASSLRASGISTDTQY
NA TRBJ2-1 TRBV6-5 ASTESRQSYNEQF
TRBD2 TRBJ2-3 TRBV5-6 ASSAGAGGGDTQY
TRBD2 TRBJ2-1 TRBV3-1/TRBV3-2 ATGREPNEQF
TRBD1 TRBJ1-2 TRBV5-5 ASSSGQGYGYT
NA TRBJ1-2 TRBV24-1 ATSDFDSDYGYT
TRBD1 TRBJ1-4 TRBV20-1 SAREGQQLF
NA TRBJ1-5 TRBV15 ATSREATIQPQH
NA TRBJ1-5 TRBV5-6 ASSLVDQPQH
NA TRBJ1-6 TRBV30 AWSGGADSSPLH
TRBD2 TRBJ2-1 TRBV12-3/TRBV12-4 ASTPSGNNEQF
NA TRBJ1-1 TRBV5-1 ASSLSVSTEAF
NA TRBJ2-1 TRBV11-3 ASSPGSALPNEQF
NA TRBJ1-6 TRBV6-5 ASSRQDNSPLH
NA TRBJ1-1 TRBV28 ASSPWTVGVTEAF
NA TRBJ2-7 TRBV5-4 ASSLTQGEQY
NA TRBJ1-1 TRBV6-2/TRBV6-3 ASSSEHGGLGTEAF
NA TRBJ2-3 TRBV9 ASRASGTDTQY